These T cell receptor beta chains were read from a single sample in a study of shared T cell receptors in the human thymus. Generated by immunoSEQ multiplex PCR, the TCRdb table keeps only in-frame clones and is missing some. Of almost 550,000 clones detected, about 84% appear once; the ten largest clones hold about 0.012%. A further study also used this sample, focusing on human thymus T cells.

The source material was thymocytes. These receptors all stem from a boy younger than two with a congenital heart defect. CDR3s leave out the opening cysteine and the closing phenylalanine or tryptophan. The size of a clone is reported for some rows only, either as once, few or many, or as a class for expanded clones.

>NA|TRBV5-1|TRBJ2-3|10
ASSTGKDTQY
>NA|TRBV9|TRBJ2-1|12
ASSVAGGHNEQF
>few|TRBV7-2|TRBJ2-7|13
ASSLAPGASYEQY
>NA|TRBV6-6|TRBJ2-7|13
ASSHTGTGEYEQY
>once|TRBV14|TRBJ1-2|15
ASRHSGTGLTSYGYT
>NA|TRBV7-4|TRBJ1-5|14
ASSFVVRAVNQPQH
>NA|TRBV27|TRBJ2-7|13
ASSSGLARTYEQY
>NA|TRBV6-5|TRBJ1-1|13
ASSYQGGKNTEAF
>NA|TRBV4-2|TRBJ2-1|13
ASSSPGLAGNEQF
>NA|TRBV5-1|TRBJ2-1|16
ASSADSGLAGVGNEQF
>few|TRBV5-1|TRBJ2-1|12
ASSSDRDHNEQF
>few|TRBV7-9|TRBJ2-1|14
ASSRGAGSSYNEQF
>NA|TRBV2|TRBJ2-7|13
ASSWRASGTYEQY
>NA|TRBV12-5|TRBJ2-2|13
ASALPGGGRGELF
>few|TRBV7-2|TRBJ2-2|12
ASSLGEGAGELF
>NA|TRBV6-1|TRBJ2-2|17
ASSEGCSASGRCTGELF
>few|TRBV6-5|TRBJ2-3|9
ASKLGDTQY
>NA|TRBV4-1|TRBJ2-1|16
ASSQERYRTPIHNEQF
>once|TRBV6-5|TRBJ1-2|10
ASRGSYYGYT
>NA|TRBV2|TRBJ2-5|18
ASSDRARTSGRATVETQY
>NA|TRBV14|TRBJ2-7|13
ASSQEGLSSYEQY
>NA|TRBV5-4|TRBJ2-7|11
ASRPRGEHEQY
>few|TRBV14|TRBJ1-1|14
ASSQARVWGDTEAF
>once|TRBV10-3|TRBJ1-1|10
AISELNTEAF
>NA|TRBV30|TRBJ2-1|13
AWTLTSGRLNEQF
>NA|TRBV27|TRBJ2-7|11
ASGRQGAYEQY
>NA|TRBV2|TRBJ1-4|15
ASSELDRASTNEKLF
>NA|TRBV27|TRBJ1-6|10
ASSFSNSPLH
>NA|TRBV7-4|TRBJ2-1|12
ASRKQGSYNEQF
>NA|TRBV28|TRBJ2-7|11
ASSDRGPYEQY
>few|TRBV19|TRBJ1-5|13
ASSIAATRNQPQH
>NA|TRBV7-3|TRBJ1-1|18
ASSFLRPVVAQGLNTEAF
>NA|TRBV29-1|TRBJ2-7|13
SVEGQDDPEGEQY
>NA|TRBV15|TRBJ2-5|13
ATSGDRQVLETQY
>once|TRBV2|TRBJ2-7|14
ASRPGQGIQAYEQY